Listed below are T cell receptor beta chains from one sample, sequenced in a study of spatial heterogeneity in lung cancer. TCRdb analysed the 5' RACE reads with MiXCR anew, one entry per CDR3 protein. The repertoire includes 48,000 or so distinct CDR3 sequences, under 6% of them detected once, and around 10% sits in the top ten. The sample in question was PBMCs, obtained at surgery. Receptors were obtained from a male donor with early-stage non-small cell lung cancer. CDR3s leave out the opening cysteine and the closing phenylalanine or tryptophan. Fields, in order: J gene, V gene, CDR3 length, CDR3 protein.

j_call: TRBJ2-5
v_call: TRBV7-9
cdr3_length: 10
cdr3_aa: ASSFQGGTQY

j_call: TRBJ1-1
v_call: TRBV5-1
cdr3_length: 12
cdr3_aa: ASSFSGANTEAF

j_call: TRBJ2-7
v_call: TRBV7-2
cdr3_length: 13
cdr3_aa: ASSLGTGGLYEQY

j_call: TRBJ1-4
v_call: TRBV11-2
cdr3_length: 12
cdr3_aa: ASSLIGVNEKLF

j_call: TRBJ1-5
v_call: TRBV6-6
cdr3_length: 10
cdr3_aa: ASSMGVEPQH

j_call: TRBJ2-3
v_call: TRBV4-1
cdr3_length: 13
cdr3_aa: ASSQTLQGPDTQY

j_call: TRBJ2-1
v_call: TRBV9
cdr3_length: 12
cdr3_aa: ASSVVGRNDEQF

j_call: TRBJ1-4
v_call: TRBV6-5
cdr3_length: 12
cdr3_aa: ASSYSSTNEKLF

j_call: TRBJ2-1
v_call: TRBV10-3
cdr3_length: 13
cdr3_aa: AISPGTSADNEQF

j_call: TRBJ2-5
v_call: TRBV6-2/TRBV6-3
cdr3_length: 16
cdr3_aa: ASSYPTGSGVSRETQY

j_call: TRBJ2-3
v_call: TRBV5-4
cdr3_length: 10
cdr3_aa: ASSLNLDTQY

j_call: TRBJ2-7
v_call: TRBV5-5
cdr3_length: 14
cdr3_aa: ASSLALAGLGLGQY

j_call: TRBJ2-3
v_call: TRBV10-2
cdr3_length: 16
cdr3_aa: ASSETGTSGISTDTQY

j_call: TRBJ1-6
v_call: TRBV5-1
cdr3_length: 12
cdr3_aa: ASSVEGTYSPLH

j_call: TRBJ2-7
v_call: TRBV5-1
cdr3_length: 12
cdr3_aa: ASSTGEVSYEQY

j_call: TRBJ1-6
v_call: TRBV25-1
cdr3_length: 12
cdr3_aa: ASSPTGGDSPLH

j_call: TRBJ1-1
v_call: TRBV10-3
cdr3_length: 12
cdr3_aa: AISERVSPTEAF

j_call: TRBJ1-4
v_call: TRBV20-1
cdr3_length: 12
cdr3_aa: SAKPGGGNEKLF

j_call: TRBJ1-3
v_call: TRBV19
cdr3_length: 11
cdr3_aa: ASSLQGSDTIY

j_call: TRBJ1-1
v_call: TRBV10-2
cdr3_length: 11
cdr3_aa: ASSVKGATEAF

j_call: TRBJ2-1
v_call: TRBV4-2
cdr3_length: 15
cdr3_aa: ASSLGGSADIYNEQF

j_call: TRBJ1-4
v_call: TRBV4-2
cdr3_length: 14
cdr3_aa: ASSNSRTATNEKLF

j_call: TRBJ1-2
v_call: TRBV5-1
cdr3_length: 11
cdr3_aa: ASSLAGDYGYT

j_call: TRBJ2-2
v_call: TRBV29-1
cdr3_length: 12
cdr3_aa: SVGAGGPTGELF

j_call: TRBJ2-1
v_call: TRBV20-1
cdr3_length: 12
cdr3_aa: SASSGRASNEQF

j_call: TRBJ2-5
v_call: TRBV7-3
cdr3_length: 14
cdr3_aa: ASSPGLAGEGETQY

j_call: TRBJ1-5
v_call: TRBV20-1
cdr3_length: 11
cdr3_aa: SALRQGGQPQH

j_call: TRBJ1-1
v_call: TRBV20-1
cdr3_length: 12
cdr3_aa: SARDGTVNTEAF

j_call: TRBJ2-1
v_call: TRBV7-8
cdr3_length: 13
cdr3_aa: ASSLAGQTTGEQF

j_call: TRBJ2-1
v_call: TRBV27
cdr3_length: 12
cdr3_aa: ASSLGSSYNEQF

j_call: TRBJ1-2
v_call: TRBV28
cdr3_length: 11
cdr3_aa: ASSVRANYGYT

j_call: TRBJ2-3
v_call: TRBV2
cdr3_length: 10
cdr3_aa: ASTWTKGTQY

j_call: TRBJ1-5
v_call: TRBV15
cdr3_length: 13
cdr3_aa: ATSRWTVENQPQH

j_call: TRBJ2-7
v_call: TRBV7-9
cdr3_length: 11
cdr3_aa: ASSSTDSYEQY

j_call: TRBJ2-5
v_call: TRBV14
cdr3_length: 14
cdr3_aa: ASSQRGGPSGETQY

j_call: TRBJ2-7
v_call: TRBV27
cdr3_length: 16
cdr3_aa: ASSPIRTSGTLSYEQY

j_call: TRBJ2-5
v_call: TRBV28
cdr3_length: 10
cdr3_aa: ASTPNQETQY

j_call: TRBJ2-7
v_call: TRBV6-5
cdr3_length: 13
cdr3_aa: ASRPFGASSYEQY

j_call: TRBJ1-4
v_call: TRBV6-6
cdr3_length: 13
cdr3_aa: ASSFGAGAPEKLF

j_call: TRBJ2-1
v_call: TRBV7-2
cdr3_length: 14
cdr3_aa: ASSSRTGGPQDEQF

j_call: TRBJ2-2
v_call: TRBV10-1
cdr3_length: 20
cdr3_aa: ASLSPGAGERYIATNTGELF

j_call: TRBJ2-7
v_call: TRBV2
cdr3_length: 11
cdr3_aa: ASSGTSRYEQY

j_call: TRBJ2-2
v_call: TRBV12-3/TRBV12-4
cdr3_length: 12
cdr3_aa: ASSQGMGTGELF

j_call: TRBJ2-7
v_call: TRBV6-5
cdr3_length: 12
cdr3_aa: ASRKAPILYEQY

j_call: TRBJ2-5
v_call: TRBV15
cdr3_length: 10
cdr3_aa: ATSRDRQTQY